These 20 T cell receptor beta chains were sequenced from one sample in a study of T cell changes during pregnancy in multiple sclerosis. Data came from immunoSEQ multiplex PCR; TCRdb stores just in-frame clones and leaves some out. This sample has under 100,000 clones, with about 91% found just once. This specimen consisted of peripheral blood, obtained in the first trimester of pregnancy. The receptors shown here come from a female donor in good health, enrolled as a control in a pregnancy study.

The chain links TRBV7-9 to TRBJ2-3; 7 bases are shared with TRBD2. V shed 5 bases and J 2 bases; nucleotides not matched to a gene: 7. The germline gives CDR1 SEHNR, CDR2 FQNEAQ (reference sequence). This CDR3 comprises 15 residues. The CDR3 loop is CASSPMGGFTDTQYF. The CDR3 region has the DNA TGTGCCAGCAGCCCGATGGGGGGGTTCACAGATACGCAGTATTTT.

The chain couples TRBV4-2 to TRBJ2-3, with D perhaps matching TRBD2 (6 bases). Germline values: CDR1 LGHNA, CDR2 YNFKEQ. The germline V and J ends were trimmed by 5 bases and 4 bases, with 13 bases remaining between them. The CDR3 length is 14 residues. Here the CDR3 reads CASSGDFASDTQYF. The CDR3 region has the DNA TGTGCCAGCAGCGGGGACTTTGCTTCAGATACGCAGTATTTT.

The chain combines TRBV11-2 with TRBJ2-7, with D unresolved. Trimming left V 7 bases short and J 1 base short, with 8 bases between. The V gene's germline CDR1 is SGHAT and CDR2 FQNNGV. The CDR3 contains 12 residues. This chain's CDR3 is CASNGLSYEQYF. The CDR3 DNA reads TGTGCCAGCAACGGGTTATCCTACGAGCAGTACTTC.

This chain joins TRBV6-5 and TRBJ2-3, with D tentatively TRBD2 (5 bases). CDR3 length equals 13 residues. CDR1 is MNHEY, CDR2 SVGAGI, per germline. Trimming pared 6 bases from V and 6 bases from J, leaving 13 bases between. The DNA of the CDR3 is TGTGCCAGCAGCCAAAGTTGGAGGGATACGCAGTATTTT. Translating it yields CASSQSWRDTQYF.

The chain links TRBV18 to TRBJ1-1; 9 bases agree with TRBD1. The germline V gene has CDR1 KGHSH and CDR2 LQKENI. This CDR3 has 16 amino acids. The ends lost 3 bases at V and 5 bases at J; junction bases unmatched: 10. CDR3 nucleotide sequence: TGTGCCAGCTCACCTCTAAGGGGACAGGGTTGGACTGAAGCTTTCTTT. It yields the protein CASSPLRGQGWTEAFF.

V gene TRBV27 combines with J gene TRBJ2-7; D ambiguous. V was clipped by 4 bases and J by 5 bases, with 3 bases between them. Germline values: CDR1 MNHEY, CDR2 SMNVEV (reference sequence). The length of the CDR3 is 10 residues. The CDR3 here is CASSSDEQYF. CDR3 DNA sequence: TGTGCCAGCAGTTCGGACGAGCAGTACTTC.

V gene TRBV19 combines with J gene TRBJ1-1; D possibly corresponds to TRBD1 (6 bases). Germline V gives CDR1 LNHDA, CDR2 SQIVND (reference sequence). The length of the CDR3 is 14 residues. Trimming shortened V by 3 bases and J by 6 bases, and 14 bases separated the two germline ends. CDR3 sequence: CASSIIGGAAEAFF. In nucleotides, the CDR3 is TGTGCCAGTAGTATCATCGGGGGGGCCGCTGAAGCTTTCTTT. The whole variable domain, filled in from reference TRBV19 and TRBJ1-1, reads DGGITQSPKYLFRKEGQNVTLSCEQNLNHDAMYWYRQDPGQGLRLIYYSQIVNDFQKGDIAEGYSVSREKKESFPLTVTSAQKNPTAFYLCASSIIGGAAEAFFGQGTRLTVV.

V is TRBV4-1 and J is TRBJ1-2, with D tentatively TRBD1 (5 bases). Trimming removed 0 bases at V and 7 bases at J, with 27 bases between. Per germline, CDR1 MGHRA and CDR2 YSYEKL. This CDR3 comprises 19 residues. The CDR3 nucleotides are TGCGCCAGCAGCCAAGACCTCTGGGGGACTGGGGATGGACGGGGTGGCTACACCTTC. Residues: CASSQDLWGTGDGRGGYTF.

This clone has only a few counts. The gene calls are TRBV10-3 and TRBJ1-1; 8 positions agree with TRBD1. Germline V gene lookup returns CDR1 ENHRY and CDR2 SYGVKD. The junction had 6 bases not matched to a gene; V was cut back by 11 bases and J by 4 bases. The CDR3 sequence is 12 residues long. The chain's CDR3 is CASKDRGTEAFF. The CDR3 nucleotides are TGTGCCTCAAAAGACAGGGGCACTGAAGCTTTCTTT.

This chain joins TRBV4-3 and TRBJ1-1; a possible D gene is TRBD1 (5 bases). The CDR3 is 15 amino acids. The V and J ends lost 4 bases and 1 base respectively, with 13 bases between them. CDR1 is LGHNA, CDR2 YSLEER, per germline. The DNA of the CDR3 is TGCGCCAGCAGCCGAACCGGGGGGACGAACACTGAAGCTTTCTTT. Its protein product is CASSRTGGTNTEAFF.

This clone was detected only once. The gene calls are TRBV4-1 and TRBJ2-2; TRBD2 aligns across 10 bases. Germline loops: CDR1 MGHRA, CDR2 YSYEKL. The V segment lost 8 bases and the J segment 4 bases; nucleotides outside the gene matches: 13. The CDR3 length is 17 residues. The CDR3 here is CASRWSGGARITGELFF. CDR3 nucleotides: TGCGCCAGCCGTTGGAGCGGGGGGGCCAGAATCACCGGGGAGCTGTTTTTT.

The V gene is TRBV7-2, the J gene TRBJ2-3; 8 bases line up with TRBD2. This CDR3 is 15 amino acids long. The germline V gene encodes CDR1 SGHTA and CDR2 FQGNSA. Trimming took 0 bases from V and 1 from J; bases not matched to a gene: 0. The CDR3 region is CASSLAAGGTDTQYF. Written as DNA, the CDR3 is TGTGCCAGCAGCTTAGCAGCGGGGGGCACAGATACGCAGTATTTT.

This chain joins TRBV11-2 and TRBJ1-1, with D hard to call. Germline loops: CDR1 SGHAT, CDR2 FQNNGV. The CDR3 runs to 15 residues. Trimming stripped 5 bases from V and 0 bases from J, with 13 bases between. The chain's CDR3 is CASSLYLSLNTEAFF. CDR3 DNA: TGTGCCAGCAGCCTCTATCTAAGTTTGAACACTGAAGCTTTCTTT.

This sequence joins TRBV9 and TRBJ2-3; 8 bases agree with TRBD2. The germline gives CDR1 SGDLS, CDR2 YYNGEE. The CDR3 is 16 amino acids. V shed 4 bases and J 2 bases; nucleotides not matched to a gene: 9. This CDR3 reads CASSYSRGAITDTQYF. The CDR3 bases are TGTGCCAGCAGCTACTCGCGGGGGGCCATCACAGATACGCAGTATTTT. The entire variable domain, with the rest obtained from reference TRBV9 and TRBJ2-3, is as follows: DSGVTQTPKHLITATGQRVTLRCSPRSGDLSVYWYQQSLDQGLQFLIQYYNGEERAKGNILERFSAQQFPDLHSELNLSSLELGDSALYFCASSYSRGAITDTQYFGPGTRLTVL.

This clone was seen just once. As DNA, the CDR3 is TGTGCCAGCAGCATGCTAGCGGATACGCAGTATTTT. Amino acid sequence: CASSMLADTQYF. The chain employs TRBV7-9 and TRBJ2-3; possible D gene TRBD2, 6 bases. This CDR3 region has 12 residues. V shed 5 bases and J shed 6 bases, with 9 bases lying between them. Germline CDR1 reads SEHNR; CDR2 reads FQNEAQ (reference sequence).

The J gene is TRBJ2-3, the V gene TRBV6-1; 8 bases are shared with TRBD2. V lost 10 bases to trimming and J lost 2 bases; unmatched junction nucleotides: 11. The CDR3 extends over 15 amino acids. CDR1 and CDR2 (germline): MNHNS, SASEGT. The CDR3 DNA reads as TGTGCCACTTCTCCCAGCGGGGGAGTCACAGATACGCAGTATTTT. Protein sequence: CATSPSGGVTDTQYF.

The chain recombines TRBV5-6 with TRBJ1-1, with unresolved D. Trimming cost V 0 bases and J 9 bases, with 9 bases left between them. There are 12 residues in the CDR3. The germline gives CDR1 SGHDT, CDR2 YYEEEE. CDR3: CASSLGESKAFF. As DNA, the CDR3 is TGTGCCAGCAGCTTGGGCGAATCAAAAGCTTTCTTT.

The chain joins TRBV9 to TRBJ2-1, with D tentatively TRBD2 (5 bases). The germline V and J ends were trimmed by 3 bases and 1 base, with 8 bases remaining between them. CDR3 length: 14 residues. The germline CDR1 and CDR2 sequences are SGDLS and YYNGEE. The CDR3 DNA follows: TGTGCCAGCAGCGCCCGGGATTCCTACAATGAGCAGTTCTTC. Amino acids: CASSARDSYNEQFF.

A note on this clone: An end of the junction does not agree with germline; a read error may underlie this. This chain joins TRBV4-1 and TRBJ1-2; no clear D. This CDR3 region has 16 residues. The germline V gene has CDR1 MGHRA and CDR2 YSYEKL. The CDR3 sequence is CASSQVPSGSNYGYTF. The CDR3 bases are TGCGCCAGCAGCCAAGTTCCTTCAGGTTCTAATTATGGCTACACCTTC.

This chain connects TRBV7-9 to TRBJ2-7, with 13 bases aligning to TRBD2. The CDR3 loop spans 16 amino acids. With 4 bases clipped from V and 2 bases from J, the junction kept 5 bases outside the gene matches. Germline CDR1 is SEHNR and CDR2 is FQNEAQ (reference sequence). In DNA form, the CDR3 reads TGTGCCAGCAGCTCCACTAGCGGGGGGGGTACCTACGAGCAGTACTTC. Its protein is CASSSTSGGGTYEQYF.